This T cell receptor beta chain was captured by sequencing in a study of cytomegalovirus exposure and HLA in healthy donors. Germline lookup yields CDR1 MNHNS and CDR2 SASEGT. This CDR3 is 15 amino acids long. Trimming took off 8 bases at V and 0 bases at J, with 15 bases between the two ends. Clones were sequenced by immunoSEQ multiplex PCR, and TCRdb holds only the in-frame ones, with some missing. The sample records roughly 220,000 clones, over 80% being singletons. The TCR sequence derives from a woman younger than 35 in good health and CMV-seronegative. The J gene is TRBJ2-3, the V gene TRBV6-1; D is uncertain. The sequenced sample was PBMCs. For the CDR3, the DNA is TGTGCCAGCCGGAAAACGGGTACTAGCACAGATACGCAGTATTTT. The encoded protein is CASRKTGTSTDTQYF.